This TCR beta chain originates from a study of cytomegalovirus exposure and HLA in healthy donors. General study results and limits: The authors considered a cluster of highly shared sequence variants likely to be a sequencing artifact. Per a later analysis, HLA-associated TCR beta chains showed more clonal expansion than other, equally common TCR beta chains.

Both 60 Vbeta primers and 13 Jbeta primers went into the PCR. Assay: immunoSEQ multiplex PCR; the TCRdb copy retains only in-frame clones and omits some. Of around 120,000 clones listed, around three quarters are singletons. Of note for this clone: Its antigen is unknown.

Healthy bone marrow donors made up the donor group. Germline V gene lookup returns CDR1 SGHRS and CDR2 YFSETQ. This CDR3 has 14 amino acids. Trimming cost V 4 bases and J 0 bases, with 11 bases left between them. Source material: PBMCs. The TCR comes from a man aged 50 to 59 in good health and CMV-seropositive. V usage is TRBV5-1 and J usage is TRBJ2-7; D ambiguous. The CDR3: CASSVVPSSYEQYF. CDR3 bases: TGCGCCAGCAGCGTCGTACCCAGCTCCTACGAGCAGTACTTC.